What follows are 2 T cell receptor beta chains derived from one specimen sequenced in a study of T cell responses to AZD1222 COVID-19 vaccine. Profiling relied on immunoSEQ multiplex PCR, and the TCRdb table lists in-frame clones only, not all of them. The data hold over 130,000 clones, with just over 90% observed a single time. Sequencing used peripheral blood, obtained on day 0 of AZD1222 vaccination. The receptors originated from an adult in good health.

This clone was seen just once. The CDR3 DNA reads TGTGCCAGTCTCCGGGACAGGGCAGGCTACACCTTC. Encoded protein: CASLRDRAGYTF. The chain is built from TRBV28 and TRBJ1-2, with 9 bases that match TRBD1. CDR1 is MDHEN, CDR2 SYDVKM, per germline. The trim removed 9 bases at V and 8 bases at J, leaving 7 bases unmatched. The CDR3 contains 12 residues.

The V gene is TRBV7-9, the J gene TRBJ1-2, with D possibly TRBD1 on 6 matching bases. This CDR3 has 17 residues. With 3 bases removed from V and 8 bases from J, the gap between germline ends came to 25 bases. CDR1 SEHNR and CDR2 FQNEAQ come from the germline V gene (reference sequence). The CDR3, as DNA: TGTGCCAGCAGCTTTACAGAAGCCCCATGGGGGGGCCAGGGCTACACCTTC. This sequence encodes CASSFTEAPWGGQGYTF. Together with reference TRBV7-9 and TRBJ1-2, the CDR3 gives the full variable domain: DTGVSQNPRHKITKRGQNVTFRCDPISEHNRLYWYRQTLGQGPEFLTYFQNEAQLEKSRLLSDRFSAERPKGSFSTLEIQRTEQGDSAMYLCASSFTEAPWGGQGYTFGSGTRLTVV.